The 8 T cell receptor beta chains presented below share a single source sample, sequenced in a study of Graves' ophthalmopathy and Graves' hyperthyroidism. For repertoire sequencing, the TCR beta CDR3 regions were amplified from RNA transcripts. Scientists carried out first-round RT-PCR using HTBI primers and then a second-round multiplex PCR. Using its own MiXCR run on the multiplex PCR reads, TCRdb lists one record per CDR3 protein. The table lists some 400,000 distinct CDR3 sequences, about 18% of them singletons. The sequencing input was peripheral blood. These receptors came from a woman aged 18-30 years with Graves' ophthalmopathy.

At least ten counts were recorded for this clonotype. The genes are TRBV6-9 and TRBJ2-2, with D maybe TRBD1 (6 bases). Germline values: CDR1 MNHGY, CDR2 SVAAGI. The CDR3 is 21 residues long. The germline V and J ends were trimmed by 4 bases and 9 bases, with 36 bases remaining between them. The CDR3 sequence: CASSSYRDKGPRTPPGRELFF. For the CDR3, the DNA is TGTGCCAGCAGTTCTTACCGGGACAAAGGCCCGCGAACCCCACCGGGCCGGGAGCTGTTTTTT.

V gene TRBV6-4 combines with J gene TRBJ2-7, with a possible D match to TRBD2 (6 bases). The length of the CDR3 is 13 residues. The germline gives CDR1 MRHNA, CDR2 SNTAGT. V lost 11 bases and J lost 1, with 15 bases in between. The CDR3 is CAVGTPESYEQYF. CDR3 sequence (DNA): TGTGCCGTCGGGACTCCAGAGTCCTACGAGCAGTACTTC.

The table lists this clonotype with many counts. This chain links TRBV27 with TRBJ1-2, with D tentatively TRBD1 (5 bases). Germline CDR1 and CDR2: MNHEY and SMNVEV (reference sequence). The CDR3 sequence is 16 residues long. Trimming took off 3 bases at V and 3 bases at J, with 17 bases between the two ends. The CDR3 DNA reads as TGTGCCAGCAGTTTGAGGCGTGAGGGGTGGGACTATGGCTACACCTTC. It encodes CASSLRREGWDYGYTF.

This clonotype was detected many times. The chain couples TRBV9 to TRBJ2-5; D unresolved. Looked up from germline, CDR1 is SGDLS and CDR2 is YYNGEE. The CDR3 consists of 14 residues. The germline V and J ends were trimmed by 0 bases and 0 bases, with 6 bases remaining between them. CDR3 loop: CASSVGSYQETQYF. The CDR3, as DNA: TGTGCCAGCAGCGTAGGGTCATACCAAGAGACCCAGTACTTC.

Ten or more counts support this clonotype. This sequence joins TRBV30 and TRBJ1-2; D remains unclear. The germline V and J ends were trimmed by 4 bases and 4 bases, with 19 bases remaining between them. The length of the CDR3 is 15 residues. From germline, CDR1 is GTSNPN and CDR2 SVGIG (reference sequence). The CDR3 sequence: CAWNGKDLPVYGYTF. The CDR3 DNA reads as TGTGCCTGGAATGGCAAGGACTTACCAGTCTATGGCTACACCTTC.

This clonotype has at least ten counts. The chain combines TRBV9 with TRBJ1-1; D is ambiguous. The CDR3 runs 14 residues. Germline loops: CDR1 SGDLS, CDR2 YYNGEE. V was shortened by 0 bases and J by 4 bases, with 10 bases between the two germline ends. The CDR3 is CASSVGVVGTEAFF. In nucleotides, the CDR3 is TGTGCCAGCAGCGTAGGGGTGGTTGGCACTGAAGCTTTCTTT.

The chain combines TRBV7-9 with TRBJ1-3; no clear D. This CDR3 region has 15 residues. Trimming pared 3 bases from V and 4 bases from J, leaving 13 bases between. Germline V gene sequence: CDR1 SEHNR, CDR2 FQNEAQ (reference sequence). The CDR3 spells CASSFSSEGGNTIYF. CDR3 bases: TGTGCCAGCAGCTTCTCTTCGGAGGGAGGAAACACCATATATTTT.

This clonotype has just one count. In DNA, the CDR3 is TGTGCCAGCAGTTTAGACGTAGTAGCGGGAGCAGAGACCCAGTACTTC. Residues: CASSLDVVAGAETQYF. This chain joins TRBV28 and TRBJ2-5; TRBD2 aligns across 9 bases. The V gene's germline CDR1 is MDHEN and CDR2 SYDVKM. The CDR3 contains 16 residues. The V and J ends lost 2 bases and 4 bases, in that order; junction bases with no gene match: 8.